The text below deals with one T cell receptor beta chain. Its antigen remains unknown. The data are from a study of cytomegalovirus exposure and HLA in healthy donors. Broader study findings: Sequencing likely generated an artifact that appeared as a cluster of highly shared sequence variants. Donors belonging to an Asian-associated ancestry cluster reportedly showed fewer N-insertions in productive TCRs than the 666-donor mean, according to what a later analysis found.

In the PCR, 60 Vbeta and 13 Jbeta primers were used. Clones were read by immunoSEQ multiplex PCR, and TCRdb kept only the in-frame ones, dropping some. This table holds 150,000 to 200,000 clones, around three quarters found once. The sequenced sample was PBMCs. This TCR was recovered from a man aged 25 to 45 in good health and CMV-seropositive.

The CDR3, as DNA: TGTGCCAGCAGTGAATCGAGCTCCTATAATTCACCCCTCCACTTT. It encodes CASSESSSYNSPLHF. The rearrangement uses TRBV2 and TRBJ1-6; D uncertain. Germline V CDR1 and CDR2: SNHLY, FYNNEI. The CDR3 runs to 15 residues. V was cut by 2 bases and J by 0 bases, with 5 bases left in between.